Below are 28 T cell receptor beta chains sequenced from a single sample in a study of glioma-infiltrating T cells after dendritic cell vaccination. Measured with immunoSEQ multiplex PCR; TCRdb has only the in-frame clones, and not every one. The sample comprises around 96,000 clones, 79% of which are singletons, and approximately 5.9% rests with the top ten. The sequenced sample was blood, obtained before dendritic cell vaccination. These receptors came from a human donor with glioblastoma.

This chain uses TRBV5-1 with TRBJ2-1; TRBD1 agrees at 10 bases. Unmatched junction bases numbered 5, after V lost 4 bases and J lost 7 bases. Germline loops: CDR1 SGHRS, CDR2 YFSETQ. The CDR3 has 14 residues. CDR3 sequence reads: CASSRTGGWNEQFF. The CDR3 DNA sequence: TGCGCCAGCAGCCGGACAGGGGGTTGGAATGAGCAGTTCTTC.

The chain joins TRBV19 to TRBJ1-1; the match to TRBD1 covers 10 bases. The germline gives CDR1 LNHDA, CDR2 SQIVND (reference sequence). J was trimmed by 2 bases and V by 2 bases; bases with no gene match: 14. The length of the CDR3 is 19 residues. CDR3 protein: CASSISAEGQGYTNTEAFF. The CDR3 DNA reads TGTGCCAGTAGTATATCAGCGGAGGGACAGGGGTACACAAACACTGAAGCTTTCTTT.

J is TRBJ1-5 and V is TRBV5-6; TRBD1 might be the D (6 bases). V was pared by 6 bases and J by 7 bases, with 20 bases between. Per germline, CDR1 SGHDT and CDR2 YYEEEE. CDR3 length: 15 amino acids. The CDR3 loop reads CASNTYRDWGQPQHF. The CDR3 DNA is TGTGCCAGCAACACATACAGGGATTGGGGCCAGCCCCAGCATTTT.

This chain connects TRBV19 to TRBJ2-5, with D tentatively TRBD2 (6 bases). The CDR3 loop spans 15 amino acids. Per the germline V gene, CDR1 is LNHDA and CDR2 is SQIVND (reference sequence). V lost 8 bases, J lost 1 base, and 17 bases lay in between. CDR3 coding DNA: TGTGCCAGTTCTAAGGGGCGGGGCGCCCAAGAGACCCAGTACTTC. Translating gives CASSKGRGAQETQYF.

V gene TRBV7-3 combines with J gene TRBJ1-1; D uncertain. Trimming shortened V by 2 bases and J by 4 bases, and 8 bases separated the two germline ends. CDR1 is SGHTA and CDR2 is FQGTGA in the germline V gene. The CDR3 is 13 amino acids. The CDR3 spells CASSLSQSTEAFF. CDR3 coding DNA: TGTGCCAGCAGCTTATCACAGAGCACTGAAGCTTTCTTT.

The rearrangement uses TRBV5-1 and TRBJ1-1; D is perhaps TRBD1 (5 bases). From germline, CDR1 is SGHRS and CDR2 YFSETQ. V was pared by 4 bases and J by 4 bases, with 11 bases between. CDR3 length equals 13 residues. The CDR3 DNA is TGCGCCAGCAGCCAGGGTTGGGTCACTGAAGCTTTCTTT. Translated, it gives CASSQGWVTEAFF.

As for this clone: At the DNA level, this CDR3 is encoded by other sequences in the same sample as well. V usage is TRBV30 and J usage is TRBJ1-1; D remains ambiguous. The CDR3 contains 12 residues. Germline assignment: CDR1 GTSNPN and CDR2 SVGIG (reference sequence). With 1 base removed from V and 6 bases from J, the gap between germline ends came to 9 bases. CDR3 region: CAWSGRVAEAFF. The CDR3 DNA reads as TGTGCCTGGAGTGGGAGAGTGGCTGAAGCTTTCTTT.

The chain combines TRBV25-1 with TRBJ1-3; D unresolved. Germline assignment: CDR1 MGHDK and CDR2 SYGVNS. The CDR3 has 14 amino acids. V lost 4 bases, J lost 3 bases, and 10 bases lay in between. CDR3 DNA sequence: TGTGCCAGCAGTGCGGGGTCGTTTGGAAACACCATATATTTT. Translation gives CASSAGSFGNTIYF.

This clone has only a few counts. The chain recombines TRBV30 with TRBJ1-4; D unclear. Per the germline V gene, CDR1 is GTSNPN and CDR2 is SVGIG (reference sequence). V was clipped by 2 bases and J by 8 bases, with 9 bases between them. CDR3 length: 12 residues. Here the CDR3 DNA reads TGTGCCTGGAGTCCTCGAGGGGAAAAACTGTTTTTT. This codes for CAWSPRGEKLFF. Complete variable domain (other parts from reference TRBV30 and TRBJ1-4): SQTIHQWPATLVQPVGSPLSLECTVEGTSNPNLYWYRQAAGRGLQLLFYSVGIGQISSEVPQNLSASRPQDRQFILSSKKLLLSDSGFYLCAWSPRGEKLFFGSGTQLSVL.

In nucleotides, the CDR3 is TGTGCCAGCAGTTTAGGACTGATGAACACTGAAGCTTTCTTT. Translated: CASSLGLMNTEAFF. The rearrangement links TRBV28 to TRBJ1-1; D is ambiguous. Germline-derived CDR1 and CDR2 are MDHEN and SYDVKM. This CDR3 contains 14 residues. Trimming stripped 2 bases from V and 0 bases from J, with 7 bases between.

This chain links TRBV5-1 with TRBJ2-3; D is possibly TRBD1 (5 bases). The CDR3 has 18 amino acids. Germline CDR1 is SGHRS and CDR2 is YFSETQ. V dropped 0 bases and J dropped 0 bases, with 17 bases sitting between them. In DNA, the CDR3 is TGCGCCAGCAGCTTGGCGTCTCAGGGAATTGGGAGCACAGATACGCAGTATTTT. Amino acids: CASSLASQGIGSTDTQYF. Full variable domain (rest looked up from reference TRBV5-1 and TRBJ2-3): KAGVTQTPRYLIKTRGQQVTLSCSPISGHRSVSWYQQTPGQGLQFLFEYFSETQRNKGNFPGRFSGRQFSNSRSEMNVSTLELGDSALYLCASSLASQGIGSTDTQYFGPGTRLTVL.

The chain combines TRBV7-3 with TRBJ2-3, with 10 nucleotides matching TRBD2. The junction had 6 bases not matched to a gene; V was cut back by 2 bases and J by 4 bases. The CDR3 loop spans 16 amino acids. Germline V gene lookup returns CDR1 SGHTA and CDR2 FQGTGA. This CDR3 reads CASSLGGLAGADTQYF. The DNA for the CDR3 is TGTGCCAGCAGCTTAGGGGGGCTAGCGGGAGCAGATACGCAGTATTTT.

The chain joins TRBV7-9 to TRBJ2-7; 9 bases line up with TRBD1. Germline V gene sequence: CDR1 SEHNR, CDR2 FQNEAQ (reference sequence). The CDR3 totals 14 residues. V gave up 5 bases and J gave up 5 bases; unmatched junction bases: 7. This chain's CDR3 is CASSPGTGRDEQYF. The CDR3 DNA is TGTGCCAGCAGCCCCGGGACAGGGAGAGACGAGCAGTACTTC.

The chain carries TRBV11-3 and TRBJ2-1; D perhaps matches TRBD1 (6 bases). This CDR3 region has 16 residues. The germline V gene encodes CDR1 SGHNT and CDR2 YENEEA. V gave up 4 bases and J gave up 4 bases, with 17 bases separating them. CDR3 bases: TGTGCCAGCAGCTCACGTGTAGGGGGATCATACAATGAGCAGTTCTTC. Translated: CASSSRVGGSYNEQFF.

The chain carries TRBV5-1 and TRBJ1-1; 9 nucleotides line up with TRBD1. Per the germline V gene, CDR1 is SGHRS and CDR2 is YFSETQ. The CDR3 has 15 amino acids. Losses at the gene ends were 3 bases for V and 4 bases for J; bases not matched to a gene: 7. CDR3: CASSYLETGGTEAFF. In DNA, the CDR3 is TGCGCCAGCAGCTATTTGGAGACAGGGGGCACTGAAGCTTTCTTT.

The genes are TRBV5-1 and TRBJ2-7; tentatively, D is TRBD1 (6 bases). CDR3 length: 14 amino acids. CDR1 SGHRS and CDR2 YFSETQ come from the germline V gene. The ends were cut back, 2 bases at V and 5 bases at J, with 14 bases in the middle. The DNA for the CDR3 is TGCGCCAGCAGCTTCTCTACAGGGCCGGACGAGCAGTACTTC. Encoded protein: CASSFSTGPDEQYF.

The CDR3 reads CASSLGLAGGASETQYF. In DNA form, the CDR3 reads TGTGCCAGCAGCCTGGGACTAGCGGGAGGAGCTTCAGAGACCCAGTACTTC. The chain recombines TRBV5-4 with TRBJ2-5; 15 bases agree with TRBD2. CDR3 length: 17 residues. Losses at the gene ends were 4 bases for V and 4 bases for J; bases not matched to a gene: 8. Germline V CDR1 and CDR2: SGHNT, YYREEE (reference sequence). Variable domain in full (rest from reference TRBV5-4 and TRBJ2-5): ETGVTQSPTHLIKTRGQQVTLRCSSQSGHNTVSWYQQALGQGPQFIFQYYREEENGRGNFPPRFSGLQFPNYSSELNVNALELDDSALYLCASSLGLAGGASETQYFGPGTRLLVL.

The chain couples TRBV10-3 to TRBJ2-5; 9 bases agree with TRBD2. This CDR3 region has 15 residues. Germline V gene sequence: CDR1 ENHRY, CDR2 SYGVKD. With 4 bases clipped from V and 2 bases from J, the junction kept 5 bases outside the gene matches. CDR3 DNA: TGTGCCATCAGTGCGATCGCGGGGGGGCAAGAGACCCAGTACTTC. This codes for CAISAIAGGQETQYF.

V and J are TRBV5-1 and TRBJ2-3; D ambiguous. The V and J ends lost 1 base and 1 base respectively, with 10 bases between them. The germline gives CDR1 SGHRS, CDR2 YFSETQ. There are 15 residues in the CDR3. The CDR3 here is CASSLLSVRTDTQYF. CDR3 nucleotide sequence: TGCGCCAGCAGCTTGCTCAGCGTGCGCACAGATACGCAGTATTTT.

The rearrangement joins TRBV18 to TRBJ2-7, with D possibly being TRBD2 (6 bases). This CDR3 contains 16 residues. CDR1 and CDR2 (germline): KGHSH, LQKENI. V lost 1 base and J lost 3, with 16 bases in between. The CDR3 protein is CASSPLLGGVSYEQYF. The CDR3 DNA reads TGTGCCAGCTCACCACTCCTCGGGGGTGTGAGCTACGAGCAGTACTTC.

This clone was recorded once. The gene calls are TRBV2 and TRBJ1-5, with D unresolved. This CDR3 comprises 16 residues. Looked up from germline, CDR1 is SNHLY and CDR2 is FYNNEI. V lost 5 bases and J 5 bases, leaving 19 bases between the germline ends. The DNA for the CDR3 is TGTGCCAGCAGTCAAGGATCGGGGTATCCCCATCAGCCCCAGCATTTT. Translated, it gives CASSQGSGYPHQPQHF.

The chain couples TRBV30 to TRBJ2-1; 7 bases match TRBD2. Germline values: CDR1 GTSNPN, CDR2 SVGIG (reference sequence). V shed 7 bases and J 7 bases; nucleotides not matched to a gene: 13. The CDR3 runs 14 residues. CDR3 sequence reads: CALGPGGRGNEQFF. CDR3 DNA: TGTGCCTTGGGACCGGGGGGAAGGGGAAATGAGCAGTTCTTC.

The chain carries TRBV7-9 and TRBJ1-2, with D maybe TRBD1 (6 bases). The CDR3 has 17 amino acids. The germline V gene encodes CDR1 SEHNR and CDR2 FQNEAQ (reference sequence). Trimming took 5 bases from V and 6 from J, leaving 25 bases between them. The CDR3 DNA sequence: TGTGCCAGCAGCCATTCTCGGCGAGACAGGTCAATGGATGGCTACACCTTC. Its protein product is CASSHSRRDRSMDGYTF.

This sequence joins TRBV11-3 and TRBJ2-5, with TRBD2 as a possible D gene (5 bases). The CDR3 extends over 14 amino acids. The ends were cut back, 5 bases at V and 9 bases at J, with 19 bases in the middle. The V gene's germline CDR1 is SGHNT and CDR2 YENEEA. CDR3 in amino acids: CASSPGLGPGAQYF. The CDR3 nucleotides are TGTGCCAGCAGCCCCGGACTGGGTCCTGGGGCCCAGTACTTC.

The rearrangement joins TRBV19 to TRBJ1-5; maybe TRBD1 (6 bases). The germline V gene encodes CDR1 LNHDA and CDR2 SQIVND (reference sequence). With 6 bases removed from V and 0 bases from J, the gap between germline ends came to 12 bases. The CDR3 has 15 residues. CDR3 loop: CASRLGQNSNQPQHF. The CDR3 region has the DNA TGTGCCAGTAGGCTGGGACAAAATAGCAATCAGCCCCAGCATTTT.

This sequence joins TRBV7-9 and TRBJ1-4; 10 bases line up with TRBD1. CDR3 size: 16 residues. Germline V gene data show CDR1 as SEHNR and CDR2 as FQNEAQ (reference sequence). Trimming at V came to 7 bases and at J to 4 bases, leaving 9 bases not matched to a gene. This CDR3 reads CASNGGTGVINEKLFF. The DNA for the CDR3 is TGTGCCAGCAACGGCGGGACAGGGGTCATTAATGAAAAACTGTTTTTT.

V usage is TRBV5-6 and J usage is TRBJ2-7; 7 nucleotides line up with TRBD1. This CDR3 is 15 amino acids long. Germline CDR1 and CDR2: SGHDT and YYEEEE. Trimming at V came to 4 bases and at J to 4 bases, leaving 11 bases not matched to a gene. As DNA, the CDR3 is TGTGCCAGCAGCGTATCGACAGGGTGGATGTACGAGCAGTACTTC. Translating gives CASSVSTGWMYEQYF.

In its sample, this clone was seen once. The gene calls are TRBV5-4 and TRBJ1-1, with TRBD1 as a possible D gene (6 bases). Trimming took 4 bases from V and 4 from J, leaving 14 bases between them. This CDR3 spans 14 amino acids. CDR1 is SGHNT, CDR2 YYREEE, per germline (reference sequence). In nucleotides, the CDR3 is TGTGCCAGCAGCATATCGGGACACGGCACTGAAGCTTTCTTT. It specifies CASSISGHGTEAFF.